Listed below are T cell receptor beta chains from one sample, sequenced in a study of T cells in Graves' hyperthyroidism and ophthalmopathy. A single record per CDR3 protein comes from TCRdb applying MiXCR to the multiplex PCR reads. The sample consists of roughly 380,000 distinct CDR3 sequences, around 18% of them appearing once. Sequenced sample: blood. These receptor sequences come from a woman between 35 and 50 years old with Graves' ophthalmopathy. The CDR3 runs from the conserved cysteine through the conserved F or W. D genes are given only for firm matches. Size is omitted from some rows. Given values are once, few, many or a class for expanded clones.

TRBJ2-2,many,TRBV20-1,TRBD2,TGCAGTGCTAGACCCCAGGACTGGCGGGAGAAGTACACCGGGGAGCTGTTTTTT,CSARPQDWREKYTGELFF
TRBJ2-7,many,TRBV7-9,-,TGTGCCAGCAGCTTAGCGCACATACCCTACGAGCAGTACTTC,CASSLAHIPYEQYF
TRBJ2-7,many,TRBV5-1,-,TGCGCCAGCAGCTTGGGGGGTTCCCACTCCTACGAGCAGTACTTC,CASSLGGSHSYEQYF
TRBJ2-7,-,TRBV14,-,TGTGCCAGCAGCCACCAGGGCCTTATCTACGAGCAGTACTTC,CASSHQGLIYEQYF
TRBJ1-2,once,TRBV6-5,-,TGTGCCAGCAGTTACCGACAAAACTATGGCTACACCTTC,CASSYRQNYGYTF
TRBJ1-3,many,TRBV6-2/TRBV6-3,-,TGTGCCAGCAGTGGGCAGATCTCTGGAAACACCATATATTTT,CASSGQISGNTIYF
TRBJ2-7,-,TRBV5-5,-,TGTGCCAGCAGCTTGGATGGGACAAGAAGATACGAGCAGTACTTC,CASSLDGTRRYEQYF
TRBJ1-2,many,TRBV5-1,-,TGCGCCAGCAGCCGACCGGAGGGGGACTATGGCTACACCTTC,CASSRPEGDYGYTF
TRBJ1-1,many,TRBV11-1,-,TGTGCCAGCAGCGAAATATTATGGGGATTGAACACTGAAGCTTTCTTT,CASSEILWGLNTEAFF
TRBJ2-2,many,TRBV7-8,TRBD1,TGTGCCAGCAGCCCCGACAGGGGGCGCACCGGGGAGCTGTTTTTT,CASSPDRGRTGELFF
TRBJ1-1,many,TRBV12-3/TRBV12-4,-,TGTGCCAGCCGACCAAGCAGGGGCAGTGTATTAATGAACACTGAAGCTTTCTTT,CASRPSRGSVLMNTEAFF
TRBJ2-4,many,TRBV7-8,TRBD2,TGTGCCAGCAGCTTACAGCGGGGGGGTGGACTTCAGTACTTC,CASSLQRGGGLQYF
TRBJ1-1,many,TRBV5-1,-,TGCGCCAGCAAACCGGGGGGGGAAGTTAACACTGAAGCTTTCTTT,CASKPGGEVNTEAFF
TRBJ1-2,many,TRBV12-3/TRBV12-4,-,TGTGCCAGCAGTCTATCCCCGGGGGGTGGCTACACCTTC,CASSLSPGGGYTF
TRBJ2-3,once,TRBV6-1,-,TGTGCCAGCAGTGTCGGCGGGATCGTGACAGATACGCAGTATTTT,CASSVGGIVTDTQYF
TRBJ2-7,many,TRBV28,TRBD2,TGTGCCAGCAGTGCGACTAGCGGGATCTCCTACGAGCAGTACTTC,CASSATSGISYEQYF
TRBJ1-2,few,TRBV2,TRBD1,TGTGCCAGCAGAGAGGGGACAGGCGGTTCGTATGGCTACACCTTC,CASREGTGGSYGYTF
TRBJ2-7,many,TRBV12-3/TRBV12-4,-,TGTGCCAGCAGTTTATCTAGTAGCGACGAGCAGTACTTC,CASSLSSSDEQYF
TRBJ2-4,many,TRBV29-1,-,TGCAGCGTTGTGATTGGGAACATTCAGTACTTC,CSVVIGNIQYF
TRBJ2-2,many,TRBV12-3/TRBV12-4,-,TGTGCCAGCAGCCAAAGGACAGTGATTCTGGAGGAGCTGTTTTTT,CASSQRTVILEELFF
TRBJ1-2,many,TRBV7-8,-,TGTGCCAGCAGCTTTACCGGGACCTCCGAGGGCTACACCTTC,CASSFTGTSEGYTF
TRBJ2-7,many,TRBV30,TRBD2,TGTGCCTGGAATACCGGGACTAGCGGAACCTACGAGCAGTACTTC,CAWNTGTSGTYEQYF
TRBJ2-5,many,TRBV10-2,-,TGCGCCAGTAAACTAGGCTCAGAGACCCAGTACTTC,CASKLGSETQYF
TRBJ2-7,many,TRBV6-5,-,TGTGCCAGCAGTTACGGTATGGGCTCCTACGAGCAGTACTTC,CASSYGMGSYEQYF
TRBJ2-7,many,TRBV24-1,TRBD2,TGTGCCACCAGTGATTCGACTAGCGGGCTCAAAGGTAGAACCTACGAGCAGTACTTC,CATSDSTSGLKGRTYEQYF
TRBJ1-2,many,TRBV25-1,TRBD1,TGTGCCAGCAGCGGGACAGTAAACTATGGCTACACCTTC,CASSGTVNYGYTF
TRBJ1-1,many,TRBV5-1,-,TGCGCCAGCAGCTTGGAAGGGGTCGAAGCTTTCTTT,CASSLEGVEAFF
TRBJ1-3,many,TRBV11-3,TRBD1,TGTGCCAGCAGCACAGGGGGGTCTGGAAACACCATATATTTT,CASSTGGSGNTIYF
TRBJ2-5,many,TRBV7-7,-,TGTGCTAGCAGCCCGGGACTCCAGGGGGGGGAGACCCAGTACTTC,CASSPGLQGGETQYF
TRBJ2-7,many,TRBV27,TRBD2,TGTGCCAGCAGTCCAAGCGGGAGTCTAGATTACGAGCAGTACTTC,CASSPSGSLDYEQYF
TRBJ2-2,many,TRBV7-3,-,TGTGCCAGCAGCTTAACGTCCTCTAAAACGAACACCGGGGAGCTGTTTTTT,CASSLTSSKTNTGELFF
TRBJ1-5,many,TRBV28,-,TGTGCCAGCAGTTTTGCGGGGAAGGGAGGTCAGCCCCAGCATTTT,CASSFAGKGGQPQHF
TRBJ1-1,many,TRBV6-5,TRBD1,TGTGCCAGCAGTTACGTAGGACAGGGGGCCCTGAAAGCTTTCTTT,CASSYVGQGALKAFF
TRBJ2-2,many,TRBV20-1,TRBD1,TGCAGTGCCGAAAGTGGGGACAGACCCGGGGAGCTGTTTTTT,CSAESGDRPGELFF
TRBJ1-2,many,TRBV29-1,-,TGCAGCGTTGAGGGACTATCGGGGCACTATGGCTACACCTTC,CSVEGLSGHYGYTF